This T cell receptor (beta chain) was retrieved from a study of cytomegalovirus exposure and HLA in healthy donors. The PCR had 60 Vbeta and 13 Jbeta primers. Profiled with immunoSEQ multiplex PCR; TCRdb holds only in-frame clones, not every one. The sample includes approximately 160,000 clones, 80% seen only once; the top ten take 5.5% to 7.5%. Note on this clone: What it recognizes is unknown.

The CDR3 is 12 residues long. Germline CDR1 is GTSNPN and CDR2 is SVGIG (reference sequence). Trimming took off 3 bases at V and 6 bases at J, with 12 bases between the two ends. The study, taken as a whole, reports: TCR beta sequences reportedly predicted most subjects' HLA-A and HLA-B alleles accurately. Excluded were some V segments that proved indistinguishable, including TRBV6-2 and TRBV6-3.

The sequence derives from a man aged 25-45 years in good health and CMV-seropositive. This rearrangement joins TRBV30 to TRBJ2-7; D perhaps matches TRBD1 (6 bases). What was sequenced was PBMCs. CDR3 DNA sequence: TGTGCCTGGAGAGTTTGGGGGCGCGAGCAGTACTTC. It specifies CAWRVWGREQYF.